A selection of T cell receptor beta chains follows, all from one sample in a study of T cell changes during pregnancy in multiple sclerosis. The table came from immunoSEQ multiplex PCR; TCRdb's copy has only in-frame clones and leaves some out. The repertoire has 45,000 to 60,000 clones, about 90% of them found once; the top ten carry under 2%. The input for sequencing was peripheral blood, taken in the first trimester of pregnancy. These receptors originate from a female donor with multiple sclerosis, enrolled in a pregnancy study. Each CDR3 is given with its conserved first and last residue. A D gene is named only where the DNA matches it firmly. A clone size is listed for some rows: how often the clone was seen (once, few, many), or a class if it is expanded.

TRBV10-3	NA	NA	TRBJ1-5	TGTGCCATCAGTGAGTTCAGGGGTGGCAATCAGCCCCAGCATTTT	CAISEFRGGNQPQHF
TRBV12-5	TRBD2	NA	TRBJ2-1	TGTGCTAGTGGTTCCTGGGGGGGAGTTAACTACAATGAGCAGTTCTTC	CASGSWGGVNYNEQFF
TRBV10-2	NA	NA	TRBJ2-7	TGCGCCAGCAGTGCCGGGACACGGACCGAGCAGTACTTC	CASSAGTRTEQYF
TRBV10-1	NA	NA	TRBJ2-5	TGCGCCAGCAGTGATACAGGTTGGGAAGAGACCCAGTACTTC	CASSDTGWEETQYF
TRBV19	TRBD1	NA	TRBJ1-1	TGTGCCAGTAGAAAGGGACAGTCCCTAGGGGCTTTCTTT	CASRKGQSLGAFF
TRBV28	NA	NA	TRBJ1-2	TGTGCCAGCAGTTTATCCTCGGCGGGGGTCTATGGCTACACCTTC	CASSLSSAGVYGYTF
TRBV9	NA	NA	TRBJ2-7	TGTGCCAGCAGCCAGAGAGACACCAAAACCTACGAGCAGTACTTC	CASSQRDTKTYEQYF
TRBV19	NA	NA	TRBJ2-7	TGTGCCAGCCAAGCAGGGGTAAAACAGTACTTC	CASQAGVKQYF
TRBV5-5	TRBD2	NA	TRBJ2-3	TGTGCCAGCAGCCCCAGCGGGGGGGTTACGCAGTATTTT	CASSPSGGVTQYF
TRBV11-2	TRBD1	NA	TRBJ2-2	TGTGCCAGCAGCTCATATTACGACAGGGGGGACACCGGGGAGCTGTTTTTT	CASSSYYDRGDTGELFF
TRBV30	TRBD1	NA	TRBJ1-4	TGTGCCTGGGCCGGGGGGACAGGGAAACCGGACGGTGAAAAACTGTTTTTT	CAWAGGTGKPDGEKLFF
TRBV7-3	TRBD1	NA	TRBJ2-1	TGTGCCAGCAGCCCGACAGGGGGCCGTTCCTACAATGAGCAGTTCTTC	CASSPTGGRSYNEQFF
TRBV7-2	NA	NA	TRBJ2-3	TGTGCCAGCACCGAGTACACAGATACGCAGTATTTT	CASTEYTDTQYF
TRBV7-2	NA	NA	TRBJ1-6	TGTGCCAGCAGCCGGGTTTCTTATAATTCACCCCTCCACTTT	CASSRVSYNSPLHF
TRBV4-1	NA	NA	TRBJ1-5	TGCGCCAGCAGCCAATCGGGGTTAGGGCAGCCCCAGCATTTT	CASSQSGLGQPQHF
TRBV2	NA	NA	TRBJ1-6	TGTGCCAGCAGTCGAAACGAGGAGTCCCTCCACTTT	CASSRNEESLHF
TRBV28	TRBD1	NA	TRBJ2-7	TGTGCCAGCAGTTTCACCTCGGGACAGGGCCACGAGCAGTACTTC	CASSFTSGQGHEQYF
TRBV9	NA	NA	TRBJ1-3	TGTGCCAGCAGCATCGGGTATTCTGGAAACACCATATATTTT	CASSIGYSGNTIYF
TRBV2	NA	NA	TRBJ1-2	TGTGCCAGCAGGGTATCGGACAGCTATGGCTACACCTTC	CASRVSDSYGYTF
TRBV21-1	NA	NA	TRBJ1-1	TGTGCCAGCAGCAAAGAGGGAGGGGACAAAGCTTTCTTT	CASSKEGGDKAFF
TRBV7-8	NA	NA	TRBJ2-7	TGTGCCAGCACTCGCAGGGGTTACGAGCAGTACTTC	CASTRRGYEQYF
TRBV28	NA	NA	TRBJ1-2	TGTGCCAGCAGTACCCCTCTCGGCAGGGTTTATGGCTACACCTTC	CASSTPLGRVYGYTF
TRBV6-6	NA	NA	TRBJ1-1	TGTGCCAGCAGCAAACCACAATGGAACACTGAAGCTTTCTTT	CASSKPQWNTEAFF
TRBV5-1	NA	few	TRBJ1-5	TGCGCCAGCAGCTTAACCTTCGGTCAGCCCCAGCATTTT	CASSLTFGQPQHF
TRBV19	NA	NA	TRBJ2-3	TGTGCCAGTAGTTCCAGGGGATGGGCTAGCACAGATACGCAGTATTTT	CASSSRGWASTDTQYF
TRBV15	NA	few	TRBJ2-7	TGTGCCACCAGCAGAGATGTAGTACAGGGCTCCTACGAGCAGTACTTC	CATSRDVVQGSYEQYF